The 12 T cell receptor beta chains given below trace back to one sample, sequenced in a study of T cells in Graves' hyperthyroidism and ophthalmopathy. Researchers amplified the TCR beta CDR3 regions from RNA transcripts. RT-PCR in the first round (using the HTBI primer set) targeted the TCR CDR3. TCRdb re-derived calls from the multiplex PCR reads in MiXCR, one entry per CDR3 protein. The repertoire holds around 540,000 distinct CDR3 sequences, with under 60% as singletons. Specimen: peripheral blood or thyroid tissue (not recorded which). The receptors originated from a woman under 30 with Graves' hyperthyroidism.

Ten or more counts support this clonotype. This chain links TRBV25-1 with TRBJ1-1; unclear D gene. This CDR3 comprises 12 residues. The ends were cut back, 3 bases at V and 7 bases at J, with 9 bases in the middle. Germline V CDR1 and CDR2: MGHDK, SYGVNS. In nucleotides, the CDR3 is TGTGCCAGCAGTGATCGGAGATATGAAGCTTTCTTT. Protein: CASSDRRYEAFF.

V and J are TRBV7-8 and TRBJ2-7, with D perhaps matching TRBD1 (6 bases). Germline V gene data show CDR1 as SGHVS and CDR2 as FQNEAQ. The CDR3 covers 14 residues. Between the trimmed V and J ends, which lost 5 bases and 2 bases, there was a span of 13 bases. The CDR3 sequence is CASSPRGSTYEQYF. DNA for the CDR3: TGTGCCAGCAGCCCAAGGGGGTCCACCTACGAGCAGTACTTC. The full variable domain, completed using reference TRBV7-8 and TRBJ2-7, is GAGVSQSPRYKVAKRGQDVALRCDPISGHVSLFWYQQALGQGPEFLTYFQNEAQLDKSGLPSDRFFAERPEGSVSTLKIQRTQQEDSAVYLCASSPRGSTYEQYFGPGTRLTVT.

The chain recombines TRBV19 with TRBJ1-2; possible D gene TRBD1, 6 bases. Germline assignment: CDR1 LNHDA and CDR2 SQIVND (reference sequence). V lost 3 bases and J lost 1, with 12 bases in between. This CDR3 spans 15 amino acids. The DNA for the CDR3 is TGTGCCAGTAGTATCACGCAGGGGTTTAACTATGGCTACACCTTC. This encodes CASSITQGFNYGYTF. Variable domain in full (rest from reference TRBV19 and TRBJ1-2): DGGITQSPKYLFRKEGQNVTLSCEQNLNHDAMYWYRQDPGQGLRLIYYSQIVNDFQKGDIAEGYSVSREKKESFPLTVTSAQKNPTAFYLCASSITQGFNYGYTFGSGTRLTVV.

This chain joins TRBV10-2 and TRBJ2-3, with D hard to call. The CDR3 is 16 residues long. V lost 2 bases, J lost 6 bases, and 18 bases lay in between. CDR1 is WSHSY and CDR2 is SAAADI in the germline V gene. The CDR3 nucleotides are TGCGCCAGCAGTGAGCCGTACGAGACCTCACGGGATACGCAGTATTTT. Its protein product is CASSEPYETSRDTQYF.

The J gene is TRBJ1-6, the V gene TRBV7-9; maybe TRBD1 (5 bases). V lost 5 bases, J lost 7 bases, and 15 bases lay in between. Germline assignment: CDR1 SEHNR and CDR2 FQNEAQ (reference sequence). The CDR3 runs 15 residues. Here the CDR3 reads CASSLSARGNSPLHF. CDR3 bases: TGTGCCAGCAGCCTTAGTGCAAGGGGAAATTCACCCCTCCACTTT.

This clonotype was counted ten times or more. The chain has TRBV7-2 and TRBJ2-5; no clear D. V lost 5 bases to trimming and J lost 4 bases, with 11 bases between them. Germline V gene sequence: CDR1 SGHTA, CDR2 FQGNSA. The CDR3 has 13 amino acids. The CDR3 DNA reads as TGTGCCAGCAGCGGGCGCACGGGAGAGACCCAGTACTTC. Translated: CASSGRTGETQYF.

At least ten counts were recorded for this clonotype. The V call is TRBV24-1, the J call TRBJ2-7; 9 bases align to TRBD1. CDR1 is KGHDR and CDR2 is SFDVKD in the germline V gene. The ends lost 3 bases at V and 1 base at J; junction bases unmatched: 0. The CDR3 is 14 amino acids. CDR3 coding DNA: TGTGCCACCAGTGATGGGACAGGGTCCTACGAGCAGTACTTC. It encodes CATSDGTGSYEQYF.

The table lists this clonotype with a count of one. The chain combines TRBV7-2 with TRBJ2-1, with no clear D. The ends were cut back, 2 bases at V and 6 bases at J, with 8 bases in the middle. The length of the CDR3 is 13 residues. The germline CDR1 and CDR2 sequences are SGHTA and FQGNSA. CDR3 DNA sequence: TGTGCCAGCAGCTTATTATCCGGCAATGAGCAGTTCTTC. Translation gives CASSLLSGNEQFF. Supplemented by reference TRBV7-2 and TRBJ2-1, the full variable domain reads GAGVSQSPSNKVTEKGKDVELRCDPISGHTALYWYRQSLGQGLEFLIYFQGNSAPDKSGLPSDRFSAERTGGSVSTLTIQRTQQEDSAVYLCASSLLSGNEQFFGPGTRLTVL.

Notes on this clonotype: One end of the junction does not line up with germline, which may come from a read error. This chain uses TRBV6-5 with TRBJ1-2; the D gene is possibly TRBD1 (5 bases). CDR3 length: 13 residues. In germline, CDR1 is MNHEY, CDR2 SVGAGI. Here the CDR3 DNA reads TGTGCCATCAGTTACTCGCAGGGATTCGGCTACACCTTC. Its protein is CAISYSQGFGYTF.

The V gene is TRBV2, the J gene TRBJ1-5, with 8 bases that match TRBD1. This CDR3 spans 13 amino acids. V dropped 10 bases and J dropped 7; count of bases not matched to a gene: 9. The V gene's germline CDR1 is SNHLY and CDR2 FYNNEI. CDR3 residues: CATLGQGDQPQHF. Written as DNA, the CDR3 is TGTGCCACCCTAGGACAGGGAGACCAGCCCCAGCATTTT.

In its sample, this clonotype was seen a few times. This rearrangement joins TRBV7-9 to TRBJ1-5; 10 bases agree with TRBD1. The germline gives CDR1 SEHNR, CDR2 FQNEAQ (reference sequence). The CDR3 sequence is 15 residues long. Trimming took 4 bases from V and 7 from J; bases not matched to a gene: 7. The CDR3, as DNA: TGTGCCAGCAGCTCTCCCGGGACAGGGGACCAGCCCCAGCATTTT. It encodes CASSSPGTGDQPQHF. The full variable domain, completed using reference TRBV7-9 and TRBJ1-5, is DTGVSQNPRHKITKRGQNVTFRCDPISEHNRLYWYRQTLGQGPEFLTYFQNEAQLEKSRLLSDRFSAERPKGSFSTLEIQRTEQGDSAMYLCASSSPGTGDQPQHFGDGTRLSIL.

The chain carries TRBV9 and TRBJ2-5; D may be TRBD1 or TRBD2 (6 bases each). V lost 6 bases and J lost 7, with 19 bases in between. Per the germline V gene, CDR1 is SGDLS and CDR2 is YYNGEE. The CDR3 covers 14 residues. The CDR3 sequence: CASTSGAASGTQYF. Here the CDR3 DNA reads TGTGCCAGCACCTCGGGGGCGGCTTCGGGGACCCAGTACTTC.